This TCR beta chain comes out of a study of T cells in Graves' hyperthyroidism and ophthalmopathy. In this sample, this clonotype turned up a few times. Amplification yielded TCR beta CDR3 regions, with RNA transcripts as the source. HTBI primers were the set used in a first-round RT-PCR of the TCR CDR3. TCRdb redid the calling of the multiplex PCR reads with MiXCR, one entry per CDR3 protein. The profile shows around 500,000 distinct CDR3 sequences, around 15% of them singletons. CDR1 LNHDA and CDR2 SQIVND come from the germline V gene (reference sequence). Trimming took 4 bases from V and 3 from J, leaving 22 bases between them. The CDR3 runs to 18 residues.

The chain recombines TRBV19 with TRBJ1-3; D perhaps matches TRBD1 (5 bases). Source material: blood. The source of this sequence is a woman under 30 with Graves' hyperthyroidism. The CDR3 bases are TGTGCCAGTAGTACATCCACAGGCCCATCTCCCTATGGAAACACCATATATTTT. Translating gives CASSTSTGPSPYGNTIYF.